This T cell receptor (beta chain) derives from a study of blood T cell repertoires in COVID-19. For the study at large: COVID-19 samples collected from the United States, Italy and Spain covered acute and convalescent phases. From T cells, B-cell-depleted T cells, or PBMCs came the material, which was cDNA or gDNA.

This clone was seen only a few times. Under the authors' procedure: Using reference gene primer amplification, nucleated cell counts were estimated. Libraries were prepared by immunoSEQ multiplex PCR; TCRdb keeps only in-frame clonotypes and omits some of them. That table is the source of V, J and clone size, and D and trimming were worked out from the DNA. There are 240,000 or so clones in the sample; 70% to 90% occur only once, and about 3.1% lies in the top ten. V was pared by 6 bases and J by 3 bases, with 14 bases between. Germline lookup yields CDR1 KGHSH and CDR2 LQKENI. There are 14 residues in the CDR3.

Sequencing used peripheral blood. This receptor was taken from a woman in her 30s who had recovered from COVID-19. The chain is built from TRBV18 and TRBJ1-2; a weak D match, TRBD1 (5 bases). The DNA for the CDR3 is TGTGCCAGCTCGGCAAGGGGCCGAGACTATGGCTACACCTTC. It translates to CASSARGRDYGYTF.